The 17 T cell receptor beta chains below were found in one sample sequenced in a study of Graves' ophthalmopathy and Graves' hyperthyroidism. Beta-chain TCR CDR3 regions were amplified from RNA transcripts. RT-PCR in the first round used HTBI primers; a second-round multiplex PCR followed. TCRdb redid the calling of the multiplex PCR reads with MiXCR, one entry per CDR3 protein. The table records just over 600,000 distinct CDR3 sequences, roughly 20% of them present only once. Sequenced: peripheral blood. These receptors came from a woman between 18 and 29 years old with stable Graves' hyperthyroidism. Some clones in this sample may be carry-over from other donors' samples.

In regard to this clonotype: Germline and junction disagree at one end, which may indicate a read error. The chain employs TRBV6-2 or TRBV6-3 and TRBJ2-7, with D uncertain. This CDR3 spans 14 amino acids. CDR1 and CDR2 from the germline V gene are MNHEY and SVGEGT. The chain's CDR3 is CASSHGRSSHEQYF. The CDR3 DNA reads TGTGCCAGCAGTCATGGACGGTCCTCCCACGAGCAGTACTTC.

The CDR3 region is CASSSQGDSQETQYF. The CDR3 DNA is TGTGCCAGCAGTTCCCAGGGGGACAGCCAAGAGACCCAGTACTTC. The J gene is TRBJ2-5, the V gene TRBV6-5, with 7 nucleotides matching TRBD1. Looked up from germline, CDR1 is MNHEY and CDR2 is SVGAGI. The CDR3 loop spans 15 amino acids. The trim removed 4 bases at V and 1 base at J, leaving 6 bases unmatched.

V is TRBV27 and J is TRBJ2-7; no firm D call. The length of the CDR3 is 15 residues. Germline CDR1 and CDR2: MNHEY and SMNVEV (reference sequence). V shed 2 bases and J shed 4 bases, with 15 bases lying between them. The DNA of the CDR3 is TGTGCCAGCAGTTTAATTCTGGGCTCCCTATACGAGCAGTACTTC. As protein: CASSLILGSLYEQYF.

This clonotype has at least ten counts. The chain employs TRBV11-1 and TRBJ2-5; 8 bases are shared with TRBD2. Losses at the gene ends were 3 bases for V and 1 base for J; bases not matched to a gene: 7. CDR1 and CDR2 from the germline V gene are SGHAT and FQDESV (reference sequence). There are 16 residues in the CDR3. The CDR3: CASSFHRGGSQETQYF. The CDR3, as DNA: TGTGCCAGCAGCTTCCATCGGGGGGGCAGCCAAGAGACCCAGTACTTC. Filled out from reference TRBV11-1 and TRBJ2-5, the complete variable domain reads EAEVAQSPRYKITEKSQAVAFWCDPISGHATLYWYRQILGQGPELLVQFQDESVVDDSQLPKDRFSAERLKGVDSTLKIQPAELGDSAMYLCASSFHRGGSQETQYFGPGTRLLVL.

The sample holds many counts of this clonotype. CDR3 loop: CASSQGYTEAFF. The CDR3 bases are TGTGCCAGCAGCCAGGGATACACTGAAGCTTTCTTT. This chain uses TRBV6-1 with TRBJ1-1; D is perhaps TRBD1 (5 bases). The length of the CDR3 is 12 residues. The ends were cut back, 6 bases at V and 3 bases at J, with 8 bases in the middle. The germline CDR1 and CDR2 sequences are MNHNS and SASEGT.

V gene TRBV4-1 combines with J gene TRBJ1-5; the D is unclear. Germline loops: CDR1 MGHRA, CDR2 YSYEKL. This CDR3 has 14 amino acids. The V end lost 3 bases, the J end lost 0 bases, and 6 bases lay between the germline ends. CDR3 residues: CASSQYYSNQPQHF. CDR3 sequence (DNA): TGCGCCAGCAGCCAGTACTATAGCAATCAGCCCCAGCATTTT.

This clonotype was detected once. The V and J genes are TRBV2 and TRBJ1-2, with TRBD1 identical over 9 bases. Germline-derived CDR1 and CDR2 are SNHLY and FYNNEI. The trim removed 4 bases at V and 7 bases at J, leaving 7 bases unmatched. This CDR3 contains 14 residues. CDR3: CASSADRGDGGYTF. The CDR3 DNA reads TGTGCCAGCAGTGCAGACAGGGGGGACGGTGGCTACACCTTC.

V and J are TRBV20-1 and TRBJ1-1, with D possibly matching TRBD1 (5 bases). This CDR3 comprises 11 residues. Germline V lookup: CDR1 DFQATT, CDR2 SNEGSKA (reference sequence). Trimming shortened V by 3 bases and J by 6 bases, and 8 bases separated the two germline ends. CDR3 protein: CSASSQAEAFF. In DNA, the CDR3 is TGCAGTGCTAGTTCACAGGCTGAAGCTTTCTTT.

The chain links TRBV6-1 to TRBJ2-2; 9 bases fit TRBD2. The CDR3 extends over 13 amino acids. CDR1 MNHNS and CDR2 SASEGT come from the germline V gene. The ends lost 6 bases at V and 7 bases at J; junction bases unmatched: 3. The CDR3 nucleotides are TGTGCCAGCAGGGTAGCGGGAGTCGGGGAGCTGTTTTTT. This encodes CASRVAGVGELFF.

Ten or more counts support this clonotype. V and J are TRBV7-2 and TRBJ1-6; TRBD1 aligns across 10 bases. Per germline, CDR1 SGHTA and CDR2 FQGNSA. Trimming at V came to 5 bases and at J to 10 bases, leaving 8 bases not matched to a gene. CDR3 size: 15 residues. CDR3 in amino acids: CASSPRDRGWSPLHF. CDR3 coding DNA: TGTGCCAGCAGCCCAAGGGACAGGGGCTGGTCACCCCTCCACTTT.

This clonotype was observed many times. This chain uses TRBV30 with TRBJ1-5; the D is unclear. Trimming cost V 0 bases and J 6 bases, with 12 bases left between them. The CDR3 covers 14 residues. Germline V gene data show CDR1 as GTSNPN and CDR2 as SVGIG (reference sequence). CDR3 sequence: CAWSVTNGAQPQHF. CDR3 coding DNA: TGTGCCTGGAGTGTAACGAATGGTGCTCAGCCCCAGCATTTT.

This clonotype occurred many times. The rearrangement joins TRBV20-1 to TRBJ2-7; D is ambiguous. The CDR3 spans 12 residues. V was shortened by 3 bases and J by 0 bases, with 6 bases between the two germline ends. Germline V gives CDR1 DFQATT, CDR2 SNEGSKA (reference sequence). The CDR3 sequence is CSASPSSYEQYF. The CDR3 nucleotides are TGCAGTGCTAGCCCGAGCTCCTACGAGCAGTACTTC.

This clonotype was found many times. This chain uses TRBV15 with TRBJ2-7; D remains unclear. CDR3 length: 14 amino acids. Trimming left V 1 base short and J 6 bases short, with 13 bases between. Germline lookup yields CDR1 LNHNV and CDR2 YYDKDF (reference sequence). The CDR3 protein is CATSRAGYRGEQYF. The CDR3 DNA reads TGTGCCACCAGCAGAGCCGGGTATCGTGGCGAGCAGTACTTC.

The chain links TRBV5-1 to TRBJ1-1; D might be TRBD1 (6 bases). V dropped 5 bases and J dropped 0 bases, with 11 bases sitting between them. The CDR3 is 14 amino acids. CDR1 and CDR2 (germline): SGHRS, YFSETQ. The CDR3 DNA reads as TGCGCCAGCAGGGGGGCGTCGATGAACACTGAAGCTTTCTTT. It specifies CASRGASMNTEAFF.

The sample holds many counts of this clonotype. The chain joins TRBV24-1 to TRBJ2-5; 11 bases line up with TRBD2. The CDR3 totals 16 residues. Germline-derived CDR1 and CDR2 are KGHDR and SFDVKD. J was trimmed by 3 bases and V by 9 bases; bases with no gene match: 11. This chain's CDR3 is CATPAPGTSGEETQYF. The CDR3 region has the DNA TGTGCCACCCCCGCCCCCGGGACTAGCGGAGAAGAGACCCAGTACTTC.

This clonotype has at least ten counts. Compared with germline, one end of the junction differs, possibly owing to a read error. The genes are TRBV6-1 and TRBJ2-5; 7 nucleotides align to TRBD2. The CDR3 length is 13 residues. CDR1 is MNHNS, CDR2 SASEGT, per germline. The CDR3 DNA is TGTGCCAGCAGAGAAGCGGGGCGGGAGACCCAGTACTTC. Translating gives CASREAGRETQYF.

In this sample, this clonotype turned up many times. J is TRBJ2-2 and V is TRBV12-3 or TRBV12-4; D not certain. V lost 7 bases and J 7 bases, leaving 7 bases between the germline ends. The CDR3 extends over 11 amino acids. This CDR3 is CASTILGELFF. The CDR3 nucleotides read TGTGCCAGCACCATACTCGGGGAGCTGTTTTTT.